These 18 T cell receptor beta chains originate from one sample sequenced in a study of human T cells and chemical hapten exposure. Using its own MiXCR run on the RACE reads, TCRdb lists one record per CDR3 protein. The sample has over 70,000 distinct CDR3 sequences, around 8.8% seen once. As to time point: patch test 2, 6 weeks after DPC sensitization. Treatment noted: therapeutic diphenylcyclopropenone sensitization with weekly scalp DPC. Sequenced here: whole blood, sampled in connection with sensitization to the hapten diphenylcyclopropenone (DPC). These TCRs come from a woman aged 45 to 65 with alopecia areata. Some clones in this sample may be carry-over from other donors' samples.

This chain connects TRBV29-1 to TRBJ2-1; TRBD2 agrees at 8 bases. Germline lookup yields CDR1 SQVTM and CDR2 ANQGSEA. This CDR3 region has 15 residues. Germline trimming cut 0 bases from V and 8 bases from J; bases unmatched to any gene: 9. As DNA, the CDR3 is TGCAGCGTTGAAGATCTCCCCGCCGGGGGGGATGAGCAGTTCTTC. This codes for CSVEDLPAGGDEQFF.

The V call is TRBV25-1, the J call TRBJ1-2, with no clear D. CDR1 and CDR2 (germline): MGHDK, SYGVNS. V dropped 3 bases and J dropped 8 bases, with 16 bases sitting between them. The CDR3 has 14 residues. The CDR3 spells CASSEAAEIGGYTF. The CDR3 DNA sequence: TGTGCCAGCAGTGAGGCGGCCGAAATAGGCGGCTACACCTTC.

This clonotype has more than one count but fewer than ten. The rearrangement uses TRBV28 and TRBJ1-2, with TRBD1 matching over 12 bases. The CDR3 is made up of 15 amino acids. Germline V CDR1 and CDR2: MDHEN, SYDVKM. Germline trimming cut 6 bases from V and 7 bases from J; bases unmatched to any gene: 9. The CDR3 nucleotides read TGTGCCAGCAGCTCGGGGACAGGGGGCGCGTTTGGCTACACCTTC. Translating it yields CASSSGTGGAFGYTF.

This clonotype was seen at least ten times. The rearrangement links TRBV20-1 to TRBJ1-2; D not certain. The V gene lost 6 bases and the J gene lost 2 bases, with 13 bases spanning the gap. Germline assignment: CDR1 DFQATT and CDR2 SNEGSKA (reference sequence). The CDR3 spans 13 residues. The CDR3 DNA follows: TGCAGTGCCGTGGGCAGCATAAACTATGGCTACACCTTC. Encoded protein: CSAVGSINYGYTF.

This clonotype was recorded many times. The chain employs TRBV2 and TRBJ1-5; no reliable D call. Trimming pared 3 bases from V and 3 bases from J, leaving 9 bases between. The germline gives CDR1 SNHLY, CDR2 FYNNEI. The CDR3 length is 14 residues. Here the CDR3 DNA reads TGTGCCAGCAGTGAGATGTCCCCCAATCAGCCCCAGCATTTT. Its protein product is CASSEMSPNQPQHF.

The CDR3 loop is CASSLNSGANTGELFF. The CDR3 nucleotides read TGCGCCAGCAGCTTGAATAGCGGGGCGAACACCGGGGAGCTGTTTTTT. This chain connects TRBV5-1 to TRBJ2-2, with 8 bases identical to TRBD2. CDR1 is SGHRS, CDR2 YFSETQ, per germline. The CDR3 has 16 amino acids. V dropped 1 base and J dropped 0; count of bases not matched to a gene: 2. The whole variable domain, filled in from reference TRBV5-1 and TRBJ2-2, reads KAGVTQTPRYLIKTRGQQVTLSCSPISGHRSVSWYQQTPGQGLQFLFEYFSETQRNKGNFPGRFSGRQFSNSRSEMNVSTLELGDSALYLCASSLNSGANTGELFFGEGSRLTVL.

This clonotype was recorded a few times. The rearrangement links TRBV5-1 to TRBJ2-2, with TRBD1 as a possible D gene (6 bases). Per the germline V gene, CDR1 is SGHRS and CDR2 is YFSETQ. The CDR3 runs to 17 residues. V was trimmed by 0 bases and J by 6 bases, leaving 18 bases between them. CDR3 protein: CASSLVPPGQWAGELFF. Here the CDR3 DNA reads TGCGCCAGCAGCTTGGTACCACCGGGACAATGGGCCGGGGAGCTGTTTTTT.

Many counts were recorded for this clonotype. The rearrangement links TRBV28 to TRBJ2-7; TRBD1 matches 7 bases. This CDR3 is 14 amino acids long. V lost 5 bases, J lost 2 bases, and 6 bases stayed unmatched. Germline V gene data show CDR1 as MDHEN and CDR2 as SYDVKM. CDR3 DNA sequence: TGTGCCAGCAGTCCTAGACAGGGTGCCTACGAGCAGTACTTC. Protein product: CASSPRQGAYEQYF.

In its sample, this clonotype was seen a few times. This chain connects TRBV11-2 to TRBJ1-4, with no clear D. This CDR3 contains 13 residues. V was shortened by 5 bases and J by 8 bases, with 12 bases between the two germline ends. Germline lookup yields CDR1 SGHAT and CDR2 FQNNGV. The CDR3 is CASSDDLGEKLFF. The CDR3 bases are TGTGCCAGCAGCGATGACCTGGGAGAAAAACTGTTTTTT.

This rearrangement joins TRBV2 to TRBJ1-1, with 9 bases that match TRBD1. Trimming took 2 bases from V and 4 from J; bases not matched to a gene: 5. The CDR3 contains 15 residues. Germline-derived CDR1 and CDR2 are SNHLY and FYNNEI. The CDR3 nucleotides are TGTGCCAGCAGTGAATTACAGGGGGCAGGCACTGAAGCTTTCTTT. It specifies CASSELQGAGTEAFF.

The rearrangement uses TRBV6-5 and TRBJ2-3; 10 bases are shared with TRBD2. The CDR3 loop spans 15 amino acids. J was trimmed by 5 bases and V by 5 bases; bases with no gene match: 7. Germline V gives CDR1 MNHEY, CDR2 SVGAGI. The CDR3 coding sequence is TGTGCCAGCAGTCCCGAACGACTAGCGGGAGATACGCAGTATTTT. It translates to CASSPERLAGDTQYF.

Comments on this clonotype: Being one base from a much bigger clone, this may be a read error. The rearrangement joins TRBV15 to TRBJ1-1, with a tentative D call TRBD1 (6 bases). The CDR3 spans 14 residues. Germline V gene sequence: CDR1 LNHNV, CDR2 YYDKDF (reference sequence). Deletions cut 5 bases from V and 9 bases from J, with 19 bases between. The CDR3 region has the DNA TGTGCCACCAGCCGGAGGGGGGGGCGAACTAAAGCTTTCTTT. Translated, it gives CATSRRGGRTKAFF.

In this sample, this clonotype turned up a few times. V and J are TRBV7-9 and TRBJ1-1; tentatively, D is TRBD1 (5 bases). V was shortened by 5 bases and J by 5 bases, with 21 bases between the two germline ends. The CDR3 covers 16 residues. The germline V gene encodes CDR1 SEHNR and CDR2 FQNEAQ (reference sequence). In DNA form, the CDR3 reads TGTGCCAGCAGCCCCCCCCGCGGGGGGTTGGAAACTGAAGCTTTCTTT. Translation gives CASSPPRGGLETEAFF.

This clonotype was observed a few times. The CDR3 region is CASSPRTGYNYGYTF. In nucleotides, the CDR3 is TGTGCCAGCAGTCCCCGGACGGGATACAACTATGGCTACACCTTC. The chain has TRBV12-3 or TRBV12-4 and TRBJ1-2; D is ambiguous. The V and J ends lost 5 bases and 2 bases respectively, with 15 bases between them. The CDR3 is 15 residues long.

This clonotype turned up a few times. This CDR3 is CAWSWDRGPYNEQFF. The CDR3 DNA reads as TGTGCCTGGAGCTGGGACAGGGGGCCCTACAATGAGCAGTTCTTC. This sequence joins TRBV30 and TRBJ2-1; 12 bases line up with TRBD1. Germline V gives CDR1 GTSNPN, CDR2 SVGIG (reference sequence). After removal of 3 bases from V and 2 bases from J, the junction contained 2 bases not matched to a gene. The CDR3 is made up of 15 amino acids.

The chain couples TRBV3-1 to TRBJ2-2; D gene unclear. V was trimmed by 1 base and J by 0 bases, leaving 6 bases between them. The CDR3 spans 15 residues. The germline V gene encodes CDR1 LGHDT and CDR2 YNNKEL (reference sequence). For the CDR3, the DNA is TGTGCCAGCAGCCAAGGCTGGGCGAACACCGGGGAGCTGTTTTTT. Amino acid sequence: CASSQGWANTGELFF.

J is TRBJ2-7 and V is TRBV6-2 or TRBV6-3, with no clear D. Germline V gene sequence: CDR1 MNHEY, CDR2 SVGEGT. The CDR3 runs to 14 residues. Trimming removed 6 bases at V and 0 bases at J, with 12 bases between. The CDR3 here is CASRDKSLSYEQYF. The CDR3 bases are TGTGCCAGCAGGGATAAGAGTCTCTCCTACGAGCAGTACTTC.

This clonotype has ten or more counts. V is TRBV6-2 or TRBV6-3 and J is TRBJ1-1; the match to TRBD1 covers 9 bases. CDR3 size: 14 residues. Per the germline V gene, CDR1 is MNHEY and CDR2 is SVGEGT. Trimming at V came to 4 bases and at J to 8 bases, leaving 8 bases not matched to a gene. CDR3 nucleotide sequence: TGTGCCAGCAGTTCACAACTGGACAGGGGAGAAGCTTTCTTT. Its translation is CASSSQLDRGEAFF.